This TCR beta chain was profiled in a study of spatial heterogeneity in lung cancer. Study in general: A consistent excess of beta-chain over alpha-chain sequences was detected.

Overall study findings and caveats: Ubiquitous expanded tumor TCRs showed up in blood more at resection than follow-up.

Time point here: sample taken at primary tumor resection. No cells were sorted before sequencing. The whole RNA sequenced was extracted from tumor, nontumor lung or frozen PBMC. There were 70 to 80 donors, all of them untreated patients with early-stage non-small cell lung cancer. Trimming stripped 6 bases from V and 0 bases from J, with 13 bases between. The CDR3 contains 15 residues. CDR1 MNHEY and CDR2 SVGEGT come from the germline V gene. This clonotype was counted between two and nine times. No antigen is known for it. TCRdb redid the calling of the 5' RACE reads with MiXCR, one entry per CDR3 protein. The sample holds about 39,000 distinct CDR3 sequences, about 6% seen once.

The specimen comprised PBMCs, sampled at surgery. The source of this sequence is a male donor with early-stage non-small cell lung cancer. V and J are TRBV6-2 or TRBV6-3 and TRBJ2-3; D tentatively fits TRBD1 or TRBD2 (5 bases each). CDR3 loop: CASSTRWGSTDTQYF. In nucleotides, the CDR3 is TGTGCCAGCAGCACCAGGTGGGGGAGCACAGATACGCAGTATTTT.